This T cell receptor (beta chain) is from a study of blood T cell repertoires in COVID-19. Clones were sequenced by immunoSEQ multiplex PCR, and TCRdb holds only the in-frame ones, with some missing. Of some 460,000 clones detected, around 87% appear once; the ten largest clones hold roughly 0.72%. Between the trimmed V and J ends, which lost 0 bases and 8 bases, there was a span of 16 bases. The length of the CDR3 is 14 residues. The V gene's germline CDR1 is GTSNPN and CDR2 SVGIG (reference sequence). Those who participated ranged in age from roughly 18 to 89 years and resided in about two dozen US areas.

This sequence joins TRBV30 and TRBJ1-2; a possible D gene is TRBD1 (5 bases). This clonotype was sampled from a woman younger than 30 who had recovered from COVID-19. Sequencing input: PBMCs or T cells enriched from blood (not recorded which). The CDR3 sequence is CAWSVRQGLRGYTF. DNA of the CDR3: TGTGCCTGGAGTGTCCGGCAGGGTCTAAGGGGCTACACCTTC.